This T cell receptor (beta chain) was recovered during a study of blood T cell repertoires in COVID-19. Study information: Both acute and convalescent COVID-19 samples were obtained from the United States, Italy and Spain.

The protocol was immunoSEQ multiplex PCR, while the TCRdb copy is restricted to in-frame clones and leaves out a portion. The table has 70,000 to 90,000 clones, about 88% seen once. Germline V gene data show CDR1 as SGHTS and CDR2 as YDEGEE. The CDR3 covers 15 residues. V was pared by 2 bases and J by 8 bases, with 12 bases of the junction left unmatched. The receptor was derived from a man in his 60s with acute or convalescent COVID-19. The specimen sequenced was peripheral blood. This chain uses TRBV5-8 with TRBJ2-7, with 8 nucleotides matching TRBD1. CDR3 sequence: CASSLEGTGNDKQYF. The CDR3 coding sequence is TGTGCCAGCAGCTTAGAAGGGACAGGAAACGACAAGCAGTACTTC.